The clone carrying this TCR beta chain was counted only a few times. Its antigen is currently unknown. These data come from a study of vaccination effects on CD4 cells after COVID-19. Study findings and constraints: In the late period after vaccination, infection- and vaccine-induced clones contracted markedly.

Viral peptide pools were used in the ViraFEST assay to expand antigen-specific CD4+ T cells, and sequencing came afterward. Once cultured for nine to ten days, the cells underwent separation to obtain CD4+ T cells. In the vaccine recipients, nucleocapsid antibodies were negative and there was no prior SARS-CoV-2 infection. Half the medium was replaced with IL-2 medium on days 3 and 7. Repertoires were generated with immunoSEQ multiplex PCR, while TCRdb's copy carries only in-frame clones and drops some. The table has tens of thousands of clones, 73% seen once; the top ten hold roughly 25%. The CDR3 has 16 amino acids. V gave up 5 bases and J gave up 6 bases; unmatched junction bases: 7. In germline, CDR1 is SGHTA, CDR2 FQGNSA.

The source material was CD4+ T cells from PBMCs cultured with HCoV-NL63 spike peptides, sampled before COVID-19 vaccination. J is TRBJ2-2 and V is TRBV7-2; 12 bases map to TRBD2. The source is a human donor who received a COVID-19 vaccine. The CDR3 spells CASSPRTSGVSGELFF. CDR3 DNA sequence: TGTGCCAGCAGCCCCCGGACTAGCGGGGTCTCCGGGGAGCTGTTTTTT.